The table lists the clone carrying this T cell receptor beta chain with a few counts. Its antigen remains unknown. Of the isolated RNA, all was reverse transcribed, and so the sequenced material was expressed TCRB transcripts. The table came from immunoSEQ multiplex PCR; TCRdb's copy has only in-frame clones and leaves some out. The table includes hundreds of thousands of clones, 11% to 15% detected once. Central memory, naive, regulatory and stem cell-like memory CD4+ cells were sorted by CD45RO/CCR7/CD25/CD127/CD95/CD27. These data belong to a study of beta chain features in type 1 diabetes. Points from the study as a whole: TCRB CDR3s were moderately but significantly shorter in Type 1 diabetes patients in all four CD4+ subsets. Sequencing of cDNA might inflate the share of cells that strongly express TCR.

Per the germline V gene, CDR1 is MRHNA and CDR2 is SNTAGT. The CDR3 extends over 15 amino acids. V was cut by 6 bases and J by 7 bases, with 18 bases left in between. The chain has TRBV6-4 and TRBJ2-2, with TRBD2 as a possible D gene (6 bases). The TCR comes from a man between 18 and 29 years old with type 1 diabetes. Sequenced input: naive CD4+ T cells from blood. For the CDR3, the DNA is TGTGCCAGCAGCGCACTAGCAAACCGGGGCGGGGAGCTGTTTTTT. As protein: CASSALANRGGELFF.